A selection of T cell receptor beta chains follows, all from one sample in a study of T-cell reconstitution after alpha-beta-depleted transplantation in children. In TCRdb, the PCR reads were re-called with MiXCR into one record per CDR3 protein. The sample consists of 550,000 to 800,000 distinct CDR3 sequences, roughly 14% of them appearing once. The source material was PBMCs, sampled before TCRalphabeta/CD19-depleted stem cell transplant. The receptor source for this set is a girl aged 2 to 10 with congenital amegakaryocytic thrombocytopenia, due to receive a stem cell transplant. Each CDR3 is given with its conserved first and last residue.

j_call: TRBJ2-1
v_call: TRBV10-3
cdr3_aa: CAIRNPSGLSYNEQFF

j_call: TRBJ2-2
v_call: TRBV4-2
cdr3_aa: CASSLPGQGKNTGELFF

j_call: TRBJ2-5
v_call: TRBV7-8
cdr3_aa: CASSHGQQETQYF

j_call: TRBJ2-1
v_call: TRBV11-2
cdr3_aa: CASSQGLVGANEQFF

j_call: TRBJ2-1
v_call: TRBV20-1
cdr3_aa: CSARPSGMVRNEQFF

j_call: TRBJ2-1
v_call: TRBV15
cdr3_aa: CATSRGVAALYNEQFF

j_call: TRBJ2-1
v_call: TRBV20-1
cdr3_aa: CSANTIPGLAGGSNSYNEQFF

j_call: TRBJ2-7
v_call: TRBV20-1
cdr3_aa: CSASGGTGDYEQYF

j_call: TRBJ2-3
v_call: TRBV5-5
cdr3_aa: CASSLRAPAPAQYF

j_call: TRBJ2-1
v_call: TRBV20-1
cdr3_aa: CSATTGGTSGPYNEQFF

j_call: TRBJ1-4
v_call: TRBV5-1
cdr3_aa: CASSHNFGANEKLFF

j_call: TRBJ2-7
v_call: TRBV20-1
cdr3_aa: CSARKAGGNEQYF

j_call: TRBJ2-7
v_call: TRBV2
cdr3_aa: CASAGTHTSYEQYF

j_call: TRBJ2-3
v_call: TRBV7-3
cdr3_aa: CASSLIDGRGTDTQYF

j_call: TRBJ2-1
v_call: TRBV12-3/TRBV12-4
cdr3_aa: CASSLLAGKVDEQFF

j_call: TRBJ1-2
v_call: TRBV29-1
cdr3_aa: CSVALTTGCGYTF

j_call: TRBJ1-2
v_call: TRBV5-1
cdr3_aa: CASSLRGDGYTF

j_call: TRBJ1-1
v_call: TRBV12-3/TRBV12-4
cdr3_aa: CASSLAVNSWGTEAFF

j_call: TRBJ2-1
v_call: TRBV7-9
cdr3_aa: CASRTLGGNEQFF

j_call: TRBJ2-7
v_call: TRBV20-1
cdr3_aa: CSGLAGHYEQYF

j_call: TRBJ2-5
v_call: TRBV3-1
cdr3_aa: CASSKQIGISGTAQETQYF

j_call: TRBJ2-1
v_call: TRBV29-1
cdr3_aa: CSVGGQGYNEQFF

j_call: TRBJ2-7
v_call: TRBV28
cdr3_aa: CASGAGVVDEQYF

j_call: TRBJ2-4
v_call: TRBV5-1
cdr3_aa: CASSLDDFVAKNIQYF

j_call: TRBJ2-7
v_call: TRBV5-1
cdr3_aa: CAFPRRGEIGEQYF

j_call: TRBJ2-1
v_call: TRBV12-3/TRBV12-4
cdr3_aa: CASRPAGTRGNNEQFF

j_call: TRBJ2-3
v_call: TRBV20-1
cdr3_aa: CSARTTATDTQYF

j_call: TRBJ2-1
v_call: TRBV5-1
cdr3_aa: CASSLAGNNLGGEQFF

j_call: TRBJ1-5
v_call: TRBV20-1
cdr3_aa: CSSRDPWSQHF

j_call: TRBJ2-7
v_call: TRBV19
cdr3_aa: CASSIGGAYHYEQYF

j_call: TRBJ2-1
v_call: TRBV28
cdr3_aa: CASSLGAEGDNEQFF

j_call: TRBJ2-1
v_call: TRBV20-1
cdr3_aa: CSVSEPNYNEQFF

j_call: TRBJ2-7
v_call: TRBV5-1
cdr3_aa: CASSPGTGGDEQYF